This T cell receptor (beta chain) was identified during a study of a mutant IDH1 vaccine in newly diagnosed glioma. Whole-study context: First vaccine doses came 4-6 weeks after radiotherapy alone, or with temozolomide cycles. Of the patients given treatment, roughly 60% were male and 37.5% were female, and a mean age of around 38 years was recorded. Earlier care involved radiotherapy, temozolomide, or both, and the majority received both.

The CDR3 totals 15 residues. The trim removed 5 bases at V and 2 bases at J, leaving 9 bases unmatched. The V gene's germline CDR1 is SGHTA and CDR2 FQGNSA. Generated by immunoSEQ multiplex PCR, the TCRdb table keeps only in-frame clones and is missing some. Of 35,000 to 50,000 clones in the sample, approximately 92% are singletons; the top ten hold 2.3%. The sample's time point: week 35, safety follow-up. Every vaccine dose comprised 300 ug of mutant IDH1 20-mer peptide plus topical imiquimod. This clone was seen once. Its antigen remains unknown. This receptor was obtained from a middle-aged man with glioma. The sample was PBMCs, taken from a glioma patient whose treatment included an IDH1 peptide vaccine. The chain has TRBV7-2 and TRBJ2-7, with TRBD2 matching 7 bases. The CDR3 here is CASSASGGEAYEQYF. The CDR3 DNA reads as TGTGCCAGCAGCGCGAGTGGGGGGGAGGCCTACGAGCAGTACTTC.